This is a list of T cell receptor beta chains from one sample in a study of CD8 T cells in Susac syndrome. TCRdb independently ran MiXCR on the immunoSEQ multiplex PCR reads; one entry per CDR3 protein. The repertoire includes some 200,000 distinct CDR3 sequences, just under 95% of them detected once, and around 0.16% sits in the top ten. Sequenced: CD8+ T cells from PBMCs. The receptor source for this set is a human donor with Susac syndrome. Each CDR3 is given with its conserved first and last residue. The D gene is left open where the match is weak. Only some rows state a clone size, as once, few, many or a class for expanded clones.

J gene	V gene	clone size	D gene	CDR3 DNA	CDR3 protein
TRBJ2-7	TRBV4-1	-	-	TGCGCCAGCAGCCAAGAGAATAAAGTCCACGAGCAGTACTTC	CASSQENKVHEQYF
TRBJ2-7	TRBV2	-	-	TGTGCCAGCAGTCCCCATGGCTACGAGCAGTACTTC	CASSPHGYEQYF
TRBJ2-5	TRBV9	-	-	TGTGCCAGCAGCGTAGAAGTTCAAGAGACCCAGTACTTC	CASSVEVQETQYF
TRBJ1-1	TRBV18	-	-	TGTGCCAGCTCACCATATAAGCGGACTGAAGCTTTCTTT	CASSPYKRTEAFF
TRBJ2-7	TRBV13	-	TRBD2	TGTGCCAGCAGCTTCGGAACAGGGACGACTAGCGGGAGGGACGAGCAGTACTTC	CASSFGTGTTSGRDEQYF
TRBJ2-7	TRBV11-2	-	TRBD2	TGTGCCATCCGGGGGGAGACCTACGAGCAGTACTTC	CAIRGETYEQYF
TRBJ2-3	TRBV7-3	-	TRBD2	TGTGCCAGCAGCTTAAACGGGAGGACAGATACGCAGTATTTT	CASSLNGRTDTQYF
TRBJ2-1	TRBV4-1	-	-	TGCGCCAGCAGAAGTGGTTCCTACAATGAGCAGTTCTTC	CASRSGSYNEQFF
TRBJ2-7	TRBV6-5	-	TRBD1	TGTGCCAGCAGAGGACAGGGAATCGCCTACGAGCAGTACTTC	CASRGQGIAYEQYF
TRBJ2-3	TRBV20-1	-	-	TGCAGTGCTAGGGCCTGGGCGCGGATTACAGATACGCAGTATTTT	CSARAWARITDTQYF
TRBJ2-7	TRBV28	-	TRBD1	TGTGCCAGCAGTTTGACCAAGCGTGGGACAGCTTTTTCCTACGAGCAGTACTTC	CASSLTKRGTAFSYEQYF
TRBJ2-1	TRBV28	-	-	TGTGCCAGCAGCCCCGGGACTGTCCAGTTCTTC	CASSPGTVQFF
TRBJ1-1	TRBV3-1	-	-	TGTGCCAGCAGCCAAGTTCTAGGGAACACTGAAGCTTTCTTT	CASSQVLGNTEAFF
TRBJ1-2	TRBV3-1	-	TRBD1	TGTGCCAGCCTCGACAGGGCGGGAGGCTACACCTTC	CASLDRAGGYTF
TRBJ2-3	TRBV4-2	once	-	TGTGCCAGCAGCCCTCGGACAGTCATCACAGATACGCAGTATTTT	CASSPRTVITDTQYF
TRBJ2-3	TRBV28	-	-	TGTGCCAGCTCCGGGCCCGAACCGAGCACAGATACGCAGTATTTT	CASSGPEPSTDTQYF
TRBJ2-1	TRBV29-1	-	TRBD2	TGCAGCGTTCGTTGGCGGGAGGGCTACAATGAGCAGTTCTTC	CSVRWREGYNEQFF
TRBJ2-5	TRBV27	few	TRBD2	TGTGCCAGCAGTACCCGACTAGCGGGGAAAGAGACCCAGTACTTC	CASSTRLAGKETQYF
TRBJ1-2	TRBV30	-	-	TGTGCTGGGTATGGCTACACCTTC	CAGYGYTF
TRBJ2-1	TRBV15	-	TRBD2	TGTGCCATCGGGAGCGGGGGGGTTGGCGAGCAGTTCTTC	CAIGSGGVGEQFF
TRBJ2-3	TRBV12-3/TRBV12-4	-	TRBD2	TGTGCCAGCAGTTTAACGCTAGCGGGCGCCACAGATACGCAGTATTTT	CASSLTLAGATDTQYF
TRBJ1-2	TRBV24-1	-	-	TGTGCCACCAGTCCTCAGGGGTTAAGCTATGGCTACACCTTC	CATSPQGLSYGYTF
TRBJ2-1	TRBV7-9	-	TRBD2	TGTGCCAGCAGCTTAGCGCAGGGCGGGAGTGGCAATGAGCAGTTCTTC	CASSLAQGGSGNEQFF
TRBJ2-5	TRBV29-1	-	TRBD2	TGCAGCGGGTTAGCGGGAGTCGAGACCCAGTACTTC	CSGLAGVETQYF
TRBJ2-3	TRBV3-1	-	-	TGTGCCAGCAGCCAATTAGCGGACACAGATACGCAGTATTTT	CASSQLADTDTQYF
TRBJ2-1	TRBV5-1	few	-	TGCGCCAGCAGCTTGGCGGCCGAGCAGTTCTTC	CASSLAAEQFF
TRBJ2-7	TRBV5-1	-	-	TGCGCCAGCAGCCTGTCGGGGGGCGTCTACGAGCAGTACTTC	CASSLSGGVYEQYF
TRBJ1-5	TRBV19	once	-	TGTGCCAGTAGTATGTCTGACAATAGCAATCAGCCCCAGCATTTT	CASSMSDNSNQPQHF
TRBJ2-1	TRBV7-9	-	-	TGTGCCAGCAGCTTAGGTCTCGACAGGGAGCAGTTCTTC	CASSLGLDREQFF
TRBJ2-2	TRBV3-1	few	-	TGTGCCAGCAGCCCCAGCGGGAACACCGGGGAGCTGTTTTTT	CASSPSGNTGELFF
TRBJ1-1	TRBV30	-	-	TGTGCCTGGGACCTCTTTTCTGCTGAAGCTTTCTTT	CAWDLFSAEAFF
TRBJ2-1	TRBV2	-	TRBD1	TGTGCCAGCAGTATCCGGGACAGGCTCTACTCCTACAATGAGCAGTTCTTC	CASSIRDRLYSYNEQFF
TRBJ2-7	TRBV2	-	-	TGTGCCAGCAGTGACGCGGGTGAGCCCGCCGGGGTCGACGAGCAGTACTTC	CASSDAGEPAGVDEQYF
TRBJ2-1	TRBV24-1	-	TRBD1	TGTGCCACCAGTGACCTCGGGACAGCCCACAATGAGCAGTTCTTC	CATSDLGTAHNEQFF
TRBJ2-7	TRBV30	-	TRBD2	TGTGCCTGGAGGCGAGCGGGGATTTACTACGAGCAGTACTTC	CAWRRAGIYYEQYF
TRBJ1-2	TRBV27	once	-	TGTGCCAGCAGTTCGGGGCGTCACTATGGCTACACCTTC	CASSSGRHYGYTF
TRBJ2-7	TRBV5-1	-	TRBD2	TGCGCCAGCAGCTTGTCTAGCGGATACTACGAGCAGTACTTC	CASSLSSGYYEQYF
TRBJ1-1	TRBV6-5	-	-	TGTGCCAGCAGTTACACGGAGGACACTGAAGCTTTCTTT	CASSYTEDTEAFF
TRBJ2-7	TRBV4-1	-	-	TGCGCCAGCAGCCAAACAACAGGAGACGAGCAGTACTTC	CASSQTTGDEQYF
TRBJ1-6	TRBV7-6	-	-	TGTGCCAGCAGCTTAAGCGGCGCGTGGGGTAATTCACCCCTCCACTTT	CASSLSGAWGNSPLHF
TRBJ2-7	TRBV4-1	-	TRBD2	TGCGCCAGCAGCCAAGATAGCGGGGCCCTTTACTTC	CASSQDSGALYF